Reported below is one T cell receptor (beta chain). Antigen unknown. Germline V CDR1 and CDR2: MNHNS, SASEGT. Unmatched junction bases numbered 7, after V lost 2 bases and J lost 0 bases. This CDR3 is built from 17 residues. CD8+ and CD4+ blood T cells underwent TCR beta sequencing. TEMRA cells were FACS-enriched and CD8+ and CD4+ T cells negatively isolated. RNA in amounts of about 0.45 to 1 ug was reverse transcribed with random hexamers. TCR beta CDR3 was amplified by immunoSEQ covering 54 Vbeta and 13 Jbeta. TCRdb redid the calling of the immunoSEQ multiplex PCR reads with MiXCR, one entry per CDR3 protein. This repertoire shows 100,000 to 150,000 distinct CDR3 sequences, more than 85% found once; its top ten account for roughly 0.3%. The data originate from a study of CD8 T cells in Susac syndrome. Study-wide points: TCR sequencing and HLA analysis covered a relatively small number of individuals.

J is TRBJ2-1 and V is TRBV6-1; 7 bases match TRBD2. The sequenced material came from CD8+ T cells from PBMCs. This receptor was taken from a human donor with multiple sclerosis. In DNA, the CDR3 is TGTGCCAGCAGTGAACTGGCTGGCGGGAGCTCCTACAATGAGCAGTTCTTC. Translation: CASSELAGGSSYNEQFF.